The clone carrying this T cell receptor (beta chain) was recorded at least ten times. TRAV and TRBV primers primed cDNA for both TCRalpha and TCRbeta. Over roughly 20 PCR cycles, TCRs were amplified from a constant-region primer and V-primer adapter. TCRdb fed the reads into MiXCR, producing one record per CDR3 protein. The sample holds 60,000 or so distinct CDR3 sequences, around a quarter seen once. CDR3 size: 15 residues. V gave up 5 bases and J gave up 6 bases; unmatched junction bases: 7. CDR1 and CDR2 from the germline V gene are MRHNA and SNTAGT. This record belongs to a study of low-dose radiotherapy and immunotherapy resistance in tumors. Background on the study: Members of Cohort 1 were treated with 0.5 Gy per fraction every 2 weeks. The prescribed total PTV dose was 6.5 Gy. Ipilimumab 1 mg/kg every six weeks, together with nivolumab 240 mg every two weeks, was given intravenously to patients. The authors gave intravenous cyclophosphamide 200 mg/m2 every two weeks, one day before radiation and immunotherapy.

The time point: before trial treatment. This sequence joins TRBV6-4 and TRBJ2-1; 10 bases fit TRBD2. This clonotype was obtained from a male donor with rectosigmoid adenocarcinoma. The sample was PBMCs, taken before treatment. CDR3: CASSLSGGASNEQFF. In DNA, the CDR3 is TGTGCCAGCAGTCTCAGCGGGGGGGCCTCCAATGAGCAGTTCTTC.